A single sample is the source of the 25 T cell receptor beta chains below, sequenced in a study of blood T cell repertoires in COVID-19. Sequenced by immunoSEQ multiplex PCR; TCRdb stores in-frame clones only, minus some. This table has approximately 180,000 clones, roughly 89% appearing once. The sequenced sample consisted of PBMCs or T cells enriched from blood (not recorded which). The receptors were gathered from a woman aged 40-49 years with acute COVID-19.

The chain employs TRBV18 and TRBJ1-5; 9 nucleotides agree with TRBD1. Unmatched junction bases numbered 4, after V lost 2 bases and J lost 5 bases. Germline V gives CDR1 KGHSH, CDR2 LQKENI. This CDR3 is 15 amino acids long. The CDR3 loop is CASSPGRDRDQPQHF. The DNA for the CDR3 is TGTGCCAGCTCACCAGGGAGGGACAGGGATCAGCCCCAGCATTTT. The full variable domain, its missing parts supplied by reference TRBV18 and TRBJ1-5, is NAGVMQNPRHLVRRRGQEARLRCSPMKGHSHVYWYRQLPEEGLKFMVYLQKENIIDESGMPKERFSAEFPKEGPSILRIQQVVRGDSAAYFCASSPGRDRDQPQHFGDGTRLSIL.

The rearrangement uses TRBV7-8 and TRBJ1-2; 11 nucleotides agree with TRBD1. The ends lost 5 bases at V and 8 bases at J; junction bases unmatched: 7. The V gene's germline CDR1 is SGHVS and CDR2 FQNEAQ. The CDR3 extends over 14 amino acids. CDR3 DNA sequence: TGTGCCAGCAGCCGCCGGGACAGGGGGTACGGCTACACCTTC. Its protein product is CASSRRDRGYGYTF.

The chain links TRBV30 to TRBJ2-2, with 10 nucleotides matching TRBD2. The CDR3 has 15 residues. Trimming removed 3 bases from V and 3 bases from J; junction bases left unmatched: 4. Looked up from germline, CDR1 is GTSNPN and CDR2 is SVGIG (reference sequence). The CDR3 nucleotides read TGTGCCTGGAGCTGGACTAGCGGCCACACCGGGGAGCTGTTTTTT. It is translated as CAWSWTSGHTGELFF.

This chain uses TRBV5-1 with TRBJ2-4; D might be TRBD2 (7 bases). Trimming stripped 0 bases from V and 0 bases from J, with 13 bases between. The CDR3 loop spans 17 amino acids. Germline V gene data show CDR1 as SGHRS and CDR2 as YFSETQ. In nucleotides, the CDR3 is TGCGCCAGCAGCTTGGGGGGGGGCGCCGGAGCCAAAAACATTCAGTACTTC. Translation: CASSLGGGAGAKNIQYF.

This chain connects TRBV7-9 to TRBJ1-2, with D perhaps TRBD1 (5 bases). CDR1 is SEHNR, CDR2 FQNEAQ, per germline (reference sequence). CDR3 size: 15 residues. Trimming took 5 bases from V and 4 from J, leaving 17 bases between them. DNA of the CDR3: TGTGCCAGCAGCCAAACGGGGGAAGCACGCTATGGCTACACCTTC. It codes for CASSQTGEARYGYTF.

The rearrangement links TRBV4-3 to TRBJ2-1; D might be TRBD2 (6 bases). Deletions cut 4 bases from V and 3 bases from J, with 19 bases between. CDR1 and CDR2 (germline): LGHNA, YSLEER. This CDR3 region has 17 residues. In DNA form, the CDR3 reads TGCGCCAGCAGCCCCCGGGTTCCGGGAGCTGGCTACAATGAGCAGTTCTTC. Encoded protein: CASSPRVPGAGYNEQFF.

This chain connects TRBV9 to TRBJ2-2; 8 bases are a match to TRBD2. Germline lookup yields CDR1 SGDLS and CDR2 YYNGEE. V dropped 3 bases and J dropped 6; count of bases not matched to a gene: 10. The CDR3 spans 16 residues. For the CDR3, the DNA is TGTGCCAGCAGCGCCGCCAGCGGGAGCTTGCCCGGGGAGCTGTTTTTT. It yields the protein CASSAASGSLPGELFF.

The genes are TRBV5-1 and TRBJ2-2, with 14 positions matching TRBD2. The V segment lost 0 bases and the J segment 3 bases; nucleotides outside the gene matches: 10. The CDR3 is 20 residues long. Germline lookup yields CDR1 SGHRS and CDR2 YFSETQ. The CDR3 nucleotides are TGCGCCAGCAGCTTGGTAGGCGGGACTAGCGGGAGACATGACACCGGGGAGCTGTTTTTT. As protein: CASSLVGGTSGRHDTGELFF.

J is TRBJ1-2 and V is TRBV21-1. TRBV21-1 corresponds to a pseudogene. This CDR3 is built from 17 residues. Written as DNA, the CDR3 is TGTGCCAGCAGCAAAAGGCCCGAGTGGAGGAATCACTATGGCTACACCTTC. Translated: CASSKRPEWRNHYGYTF.

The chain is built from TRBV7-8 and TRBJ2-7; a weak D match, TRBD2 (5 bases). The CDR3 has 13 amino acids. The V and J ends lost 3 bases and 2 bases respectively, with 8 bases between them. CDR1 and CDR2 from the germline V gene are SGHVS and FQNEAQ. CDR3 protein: CASSFQEAYEQYF. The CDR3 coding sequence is TGTGCCAGCAGCTTCCAGGAGGCCTACGAGCAGTACTTC.

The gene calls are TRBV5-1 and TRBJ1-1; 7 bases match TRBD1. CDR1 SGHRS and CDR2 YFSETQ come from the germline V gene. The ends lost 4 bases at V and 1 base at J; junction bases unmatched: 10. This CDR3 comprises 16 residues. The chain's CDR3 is CASSPATGFTNTEAFF. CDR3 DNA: TGCGCCAGCAGCCCCGCGACAGGGTTTACGAACACTGAAGCTTTCTTT. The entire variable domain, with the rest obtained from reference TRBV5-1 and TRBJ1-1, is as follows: KAGVTQTPRYLIKTRGQQVTLSCSPISGHRSVSWYQQTPGQGLQFLFEYFSETQRNKGNFPGRFSGRQFSNSRSEMNVSTLELGDSALYLCASSPATGFTNTEAFFGQGTRLTVV.

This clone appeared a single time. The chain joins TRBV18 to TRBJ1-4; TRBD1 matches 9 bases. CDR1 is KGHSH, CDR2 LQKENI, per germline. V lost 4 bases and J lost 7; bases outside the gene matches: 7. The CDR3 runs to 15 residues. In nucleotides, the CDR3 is TGTGCCAGCTCACTCTCCGGGACAGGGACTGAAAAACTGTTTTTT. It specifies CASSLSGTGTEKLFF. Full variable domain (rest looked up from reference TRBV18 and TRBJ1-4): NAGVMQNPRHLVRRRGQEARLRCSPMKGHSHVYWYRQLPEEGLKFMVYLQKENIIDESGMPKERFSAEFPKEGPSILRIQQVVRGDSAAYFCASSLSGTGTEKLFFGSGTQLSVL.

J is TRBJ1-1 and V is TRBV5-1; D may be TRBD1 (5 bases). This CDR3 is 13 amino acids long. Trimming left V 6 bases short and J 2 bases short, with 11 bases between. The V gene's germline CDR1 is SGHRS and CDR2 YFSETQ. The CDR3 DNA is TGCGCCAGCAAGCTGGACACCAACACTGAAGCTTTCTTT. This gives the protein CASKLDTNTEAFF.

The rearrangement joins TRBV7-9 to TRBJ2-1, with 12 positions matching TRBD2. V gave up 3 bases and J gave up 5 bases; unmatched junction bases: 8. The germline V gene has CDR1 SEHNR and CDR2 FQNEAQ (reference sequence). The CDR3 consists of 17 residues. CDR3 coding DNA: TGTGCCAGCAGCTTGGCCGGGACTAGCGGGCGGAACAATGAGCAGTTCTTC. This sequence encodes CASSLAGTSGRNNEQFF.

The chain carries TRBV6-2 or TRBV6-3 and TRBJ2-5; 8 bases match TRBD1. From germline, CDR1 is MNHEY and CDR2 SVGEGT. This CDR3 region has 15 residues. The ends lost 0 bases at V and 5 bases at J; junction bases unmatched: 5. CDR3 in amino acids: CASSYSTGVWETQYF. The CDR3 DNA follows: TGTGCCAGCAGTTACTCGACAGGGGTTTGGGAGACCCAGTACTTC.

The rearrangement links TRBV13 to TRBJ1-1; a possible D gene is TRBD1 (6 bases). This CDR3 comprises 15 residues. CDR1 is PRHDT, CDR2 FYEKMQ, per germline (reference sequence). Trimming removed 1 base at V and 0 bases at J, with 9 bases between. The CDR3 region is CASSLVGQLNTEAFF. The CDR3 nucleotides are TGTGCCAGCAGCTTAGTCGGACAGCTGAACACTGAAGCTTTCTTT.

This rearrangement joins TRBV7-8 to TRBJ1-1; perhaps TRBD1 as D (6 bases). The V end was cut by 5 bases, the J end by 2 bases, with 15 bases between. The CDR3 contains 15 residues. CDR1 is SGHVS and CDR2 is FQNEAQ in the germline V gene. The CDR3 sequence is CASSDKTRGNTEAFF. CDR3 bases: TGTGCCAGCAGCGATAAGACCAGGGGAAACACTGAAGCTTTCTTT. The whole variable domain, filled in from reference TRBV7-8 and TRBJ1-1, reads GAGVSQSPRYKVAKRGQDVALRCDPISGHVSLFWYQQALGQGPEFLTYFQNEAQLDKSGLPSDRFFAERPEGSVSTLKIQRTQQEDSAVYLCASSDKTRGNTEAFFGQGTRLTVV.

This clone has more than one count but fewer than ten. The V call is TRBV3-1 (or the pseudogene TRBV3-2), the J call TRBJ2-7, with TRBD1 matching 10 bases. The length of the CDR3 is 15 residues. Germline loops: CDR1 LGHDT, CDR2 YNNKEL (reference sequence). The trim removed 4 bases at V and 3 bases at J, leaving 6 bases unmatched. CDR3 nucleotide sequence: TGTGCCAGCAGCCCCCCGGGACAGGGGATCTACGAGCAGTACTTC. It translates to CASSPPGQGIYEQYF.

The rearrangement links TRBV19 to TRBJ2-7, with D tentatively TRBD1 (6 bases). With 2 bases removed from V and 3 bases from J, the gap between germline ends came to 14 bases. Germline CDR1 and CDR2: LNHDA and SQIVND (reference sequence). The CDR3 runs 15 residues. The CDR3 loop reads CASSIWAGDLYEQYF. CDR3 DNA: TGTGCCAGTAGTATATGGGCAGGGGATCTCTACGAGCAGTACTTC. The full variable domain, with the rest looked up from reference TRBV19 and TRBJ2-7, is DGGITQSPKYLFRKEGQNVTLSCEQNLNHDAMYWYRQDPGQGLRLIYYSQIVNDFQKGDIAEGYSVSREKKESFPLTVTSAQKNPTAFYLCASSIWAGDLYEQYFGPGTRLTVT.

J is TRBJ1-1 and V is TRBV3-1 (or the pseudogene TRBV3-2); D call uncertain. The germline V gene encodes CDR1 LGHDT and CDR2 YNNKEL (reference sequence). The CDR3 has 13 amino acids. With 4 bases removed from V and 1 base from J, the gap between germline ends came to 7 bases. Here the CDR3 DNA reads TGTGCCAGCAGCCGCACAGCGAACACTGAAGCTTTCTTT. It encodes CASSRTANTEAFF.

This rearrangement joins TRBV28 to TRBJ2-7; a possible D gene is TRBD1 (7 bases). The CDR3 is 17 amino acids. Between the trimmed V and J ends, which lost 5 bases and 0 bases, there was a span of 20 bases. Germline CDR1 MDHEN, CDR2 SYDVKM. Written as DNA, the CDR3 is TGTGCCAGCAGTACCGTCCACAGGGGACTTGGCTCCTACGAGCAGTACTTC. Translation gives CASSTVHRGLGSYEQYF.

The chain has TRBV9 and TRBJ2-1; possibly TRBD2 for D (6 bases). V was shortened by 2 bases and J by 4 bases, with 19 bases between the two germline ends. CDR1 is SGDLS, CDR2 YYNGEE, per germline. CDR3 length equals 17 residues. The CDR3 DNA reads TGTGCCAGCAGCGTTGGTGTGGGGGGAGGCTCTTACAATGAGCAGTTCTTC. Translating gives CASSVGVGGGSYNEQFF.

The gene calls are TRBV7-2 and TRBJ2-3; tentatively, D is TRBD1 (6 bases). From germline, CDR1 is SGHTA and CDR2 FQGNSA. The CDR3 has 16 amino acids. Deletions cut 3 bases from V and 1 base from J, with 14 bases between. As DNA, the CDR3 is TGTGCCAGCAGCTTGTCAGGGGAGAGGCGCACAGATACGCAGTATTTT. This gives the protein CASSLSGERRTDTQYF.

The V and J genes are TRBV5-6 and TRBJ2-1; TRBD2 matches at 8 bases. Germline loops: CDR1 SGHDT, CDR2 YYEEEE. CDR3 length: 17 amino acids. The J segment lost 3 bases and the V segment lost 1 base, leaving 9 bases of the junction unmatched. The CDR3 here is CASSLKSGSWDYNEQFF. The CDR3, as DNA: TGTGCCAGCAGCTTGAAAAGCGGGAGTTGGGACTACAATGAGCAGTTCTTC.

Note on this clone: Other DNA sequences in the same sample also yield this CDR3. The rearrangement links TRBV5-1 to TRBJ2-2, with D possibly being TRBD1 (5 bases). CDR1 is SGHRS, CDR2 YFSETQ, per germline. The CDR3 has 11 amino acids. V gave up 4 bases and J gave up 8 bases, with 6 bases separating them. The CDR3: CASSRGGELFF. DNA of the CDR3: TGCGCCAGCAGCAGGGGAGGGGAGCTGTTTTTT.